The 27 T cell receptor beta chains given below trace back to one sample, sequenced in a study of cytomegalovirus exposure and HLA in healthy donors. Primers included in the PCR were 60 Vbeta and 13 Jbeta primers. The method was immunoSEQ multiplex PCR; TCRdb's version includes in-frame clones alone and lacks a portion of them. This repertoire shows 100,000 or so clones, under 85% found once; its top ten account for over 3.5%. The sequencing sample was made of PBMCs. These receptor sequences come from a man aged 40-49 years in good health and CMV-seronegative.

V is TRBV5-1 and J is TRBJ2-3, with D perhaps TRBD2 (5 bases). V was shortened by 4 bases and J by 2 bases, with 11 bases between the two germline ends. Germline V gives CDR1 SGHRS, CDR2 YFSETQ. This CDR3 comprises 14 residues. The CDR3 reads CASSIGELTDTQYF. DNA of the CDR3: TGCGCCAGCAGCATCGGGGAGCTCACAGATACGCAGTATTTT.

The genes are TRBV5-5 and TRBJ1-5; TRBD1 matches 8 bases. Germline CDR1 SGHKS, CDR2 YYEKEE (reference sequence). V was clipped by 3 bases and J by 1 base; unmatched bases: 0. The CDR3 contains 14 residues. Here the CDR3 reads CASSSGGSNQPQHF. DNA of the CDR3: TGTGCCAGCAGCTCAGGGGGCAGCAATCAGCCCCAGCATTTT.

The rearrangement uses TRBV28 and TRBJ1-2; TRBD1 matches at 7 bases. The germline gives CDR1 MDHEN, CDR2 SYDVKM. V dropped 10 bases and J dropped 6; count of bases not matched to a gene: 5. The CDR3 extends over 11 amino acids. The CDR3 DNA reads as TGTGCCATAGGGGGCAGGGATGGCTACACCTTC. Amino acids: CAIGGRDGYTF.

This chain links TRBV7-9 with TRBJ2-2; 8 bases match TRBD1. This CDR3 contains 16 residues. Germline CDR1 is SEHNR and CDR2 is FQNEAQ (reference sequence). The CDR3 coding sequence is TGTTCCCTCCCGGGACCCGGGACAGGAGGCACCGGGGAGCTGTTTTTT. It yields the protein CSLPGPGTGGTGELFF.

This clone was detected a few times. V and J are TRBV28 and TRBJ1-6; perhaps TRBD1 as D (6 bases). V lost 9 bases to trimming and J lost 10 bases, with 22 bases between them. Germline V gives CDR1 MDHEN, CDR2 SYDVKM. This CDR3 is built from 15 residues. The CDR3 sequence: CASFHGGGLWSPLHF. CDR3 bases: TGTGCCAGTTTCCATGGGGGGGGGCTCTGGTCACCCCTCCACTTT.

This clone was picked up a small number of times. The rearrangement joins TRBV27 to TRBJ2-7; 12 bases align to TRBD2. V gave up 5 bases and J gave up 5 bases; unmatched junction bases: 4. CDR3 size: 14 residues. Germline V gives CDR1 MNHEY, CDR2 SMNVEV (reference sequence). The CDR3, as DNA: TGTGCCAGCAGTCCCTCTAGCGGGGGGGACGAGCAGTACGTC. Encoded protein: CASSPSSGGDEQYV.

A few counts support this clone. The rearrangement joins TRBV11-2 to TRBJ1-4; D remains unclear. V was clipped by 2 bases and J by 7 bases, with 11 bases between them. Germline CDR1 SGHAT, CDR2 FQNNGV. This CDR3 is 14 amino acids long. CDR3 region: CASSLFSAGEKLFF. CDR3 coding DNA: TGTGCCAGCAGCTTATTTAGTGCTGGTGAAAAACTGTTTTTT.

The chain recombines TRBV27 with TRBJ1-6; TRBD1 is a possible D gene (6 bases). Germline V CDR1 and CDR2: MNHEY, SMNVEV (reference sequence). V was trimmed by 6 bases and J by 7 bases, leaving 16 bases between them. This CDR3 has 15 residues. In DNA form, the CDR3 reads TGTGCCAGCAGAATCGGAACAGGGTTCAATTCACCCCTCCACTTT. Its protein product is CASRIGTGFNSPLHF.

This clone showed up just a few times. CDR3 region: CASSQEQGYQPQHF. DNA of the CDR3: TGTGCCAGCAGCCAAGAACAGGGGTATCAGCCCCAGCATTTT. The chain uses TRBV7-8 and TRBJ1-5; the match to TRBD1 covers 7 bases. The V and J ends lost 5 bases and 5 bases, in that order; junction bases with no gene match: 6. The CDR3 runs to 14 residues. From germline, CDR1 is SGHVS and CDR2 FQNEAQ.

The chain couples TRBV7-2 to TRBJ1-1; TRBD1 agrees at 9 bases. This CDR3 region has 14 residues. V was pared by 5 bases and J by 4 bases, with 5 bases of the junction left unmatched. The germline V gene has CDR1 SGHTA and CDR2 FQGNSA. Here the CDR3 reads CASSPTGGATEAFF. The CDR3 region has the DNA TGTGCCAGCAGCCCGACAGGGGGTGCCACTGAAGCTTTCTTT.

This chain uses TRBV5-6 with TRBJ1-1; TRBD1 matches at 7 bases. Trimming cost V 1 base and J 7 bases; bases outside gene matches: 4. Germline V gene data show CDR1 as SGHDT and CDR2 as YYEEEE. This CDR3 is 13 amino acids long. DNA for the CDR3: TGTGCCAGCAGCTTGACACGACAGGGTGAAGCTTTCTTT. Translation: CASSLTRQGEAFF.

This clone turned up a few times. The chain recombines TRBV6-1 with TRBJ2-1; D perhaps matches TRBD2 (5 bases). The CDR3 is made up of 14 amino acids. CDR1 MNHNS and CDR2 SASEGT come from the germline V gene. V was shortened by 8 bases and J by 7 bases, with 18 bases between the two germline ends. This CDR3 reads CASGLALQRNEQFF. The CDR3 coding sequence is TGTGCCAGCGGCCTAGCTCTACAGAGGAATGAGCAGTTCTTC.

There are a few counts of this clone. The chain joins TRBV5-1 to TRBJ2-2; 8 bases agree with TRBD1. This CDR3 is built from 15 residues. After removal of 4 bases from V and 4 bases from J, the junction contained 6 bases not matched to a gene. Germline V gene sequence: CDR1 SGHRS, CDR2 YFSETQ. The DNA for the CDR3 is TGCGCCAGCAGCGCGACAGGGGTGGCCACCGGGGAGCTGTTTTTT. Protein sequence: CASSATGVATGELFF. Using reference TRBV5-1 and TRBJ2-2 for the parts outside the CDR3, the full variable domain is KAGVTQTPRYLIKTRGQQVTLSCSPISGHRSVSWYQQTPGQGLQFLFEYFSETQRNKGNFPGRFSGRQFSNSRSEMNVSTLELGDSALYLCASSATGVATGELFFGEGSRLTVL.

V and J are TRBV9 and TRBJ2-2; D uncertain. The ends were cut back, 4 bases at V and 2 bases at J, with 6 bases in the middle. This CDR3 spans 13 amino acids. Germline values: CDR1 SGDLS, CDR2 YYNGEE. This CDR3 reads CASSSYNTGELFF. The DNA for the CDR3 is TGTGCCAGCAGCTCCTATAACACCGGGGAGCTGTTTTTT. Full variable domain (outside the CDR3, taken from reference TRBV9 and TRBJ2-2): DSGVTQTPKHLITATGQRVTLRCSPRSGDLSVYWYQQSLDQGLQFLIQYYNGEERAKGNILERFSAQQFPDLHSELNLSSLELGDSALYFCASSSYNTGELFFGEGSRLTVL.

This clone was seen only a few times. The chain recombines TRBV7-6 with TRBJ2-3; TRBD2 matches 8 bases. Trimming at V came to 5 bases and at J to 6 bases, leaving 10 bases not matched to a gene. Germline CDR1 reads SGHVS; CDR2 reads FNYEAQ. The CDR3 consists of 15 residues. The DNA of the CDR3 is TGTGCCAGCAGCCCCCGGACTAGCCGGTCGGATACGCAGTATTTT. This sequence encodes CASSPRTSRSDTQYF. Full variable domain (rest looked up from reference TRBV7-6 and TRBJ2-3): GAGVSQSPRYKVTKRGQDVALRCDPISGHVSLYWYRQALGQGPEFLTYFNYEAQQDKSGLPNDRFSAERPEGSISTLTIQRTEQRDSAMYRCASSPRTSRSDTQYFGPGTRLTVL.

To note about this clone: Other DNA sequences of this sample code for an identical CDR3. This chain connects TRBV11-2 to TRBJ1-5; D is perhaps TRBD1 (6 bases). This CDR3 is built from 15 residues. Germline V gene data show CDR1 as SGHAT and CDR2 as FQNNGV. The V end lost 3 bases, the J end lost 7 bases, and 16 bases lay between the germline ends. The CDR3 here is CASSLTRGDNQPQHF. The CDR3 coding sequence is TGTGCCAGCAGCTTGACCAGGGGTGACAACCAGCCCCAGCATTTT.

This clone was seen only once. This chain connects TRBV7-2 to TRBJ1-1; 9 nucleotides match TRBD1. J gave up 5 bases and V 3 bases, and 4 bases lay outside the gene matches. The CDR3 contains 14 residues. Per the germline V gene, CDR1 is SGHTA and CDR2 is FQGNSA. CDR3 in DNA: TGTGCCAGCAGCTTCCGGGACAGGGTGACTGAAGCTTTCTTT. Protein: CASSFRDRVTEAFF.

The genes are TRBV2 and TRBJ2-4; the D gene is possibly TRBD2 (6 bases). This CDR3 has 14 residues. Germline assignment: CDR1 SNHLY and CDR2 FYNNEI. Trimming cost V 4 bases and J 6 bases, with 13 bases left between them. DNA of the CDR3: TGTGCCAGCAGTGCCCGGGAGCTTCCAAACATTCAGTACTTC. Its protein is CASSARELPNIQYF. Filled out from reference TRBV2 and TRBJ2-4, the complete variable domain reads EPEVTQTPSHQVTQMGQEVILRCVPISNHLYFYWYRQILGQKVEFLVSFYNNEISEKSEIFDDQFSVERPDGSNFTLKIRSTKLEDSAMYFCASSARELPNIQYFGAGTRLSVL.

The chain joins TRBV6-1 to TRBJ2-7; TRBD1 might be the D (6 bases). Per the germline V gene, CDR1 is MNHNS and CDR2 is SASEGT. This CDR3 spans 15 amino acids. The germline V and J ends were trimmed by 4 bases and 0 bases, with 13 bases remaining between them. The CDR3 DNA reads TGTGCCAGCAGTGCTGGACAGATTCTCTCCTACGAGCAGTACTTC. Amino acid sequence: CASSAGQILSYEQYF.

The V and J genes are TRBV18 and TRBJ2-1, with 7 nucleotides matching TRBD1. The trim removed 0 bases at V and 8 bases at J, leaving 13 bases unmatched. This CDR3 is built from 17 residues. In germline, CDR1 is KGHSH, CDR2 LQKENI. The CDR3 here is CASSPPLPPGGIDEQFF. The CDR3 nucleotides read TGTGCCAGCTCACCACCCCTCCCGCCAGGGGGTATTGATGAGCAGTTCTTC.

The V gene is TRBV10-3, the J gene TRBJ1-2; TRBD1 aligns across 8 bases. From germline, CDR1 is ENHRY and CDR2 SYGVKD. The CDR3 spans 14 residues. J lost 7 bases, V lost 0 bases, and 4 bases had no gene match. CDR3 nucleotides: TGTGCCATCAGTGAGTCGCGGACAGGGAGTGGCTACACCTTC. Translation: CAISESRTGSGYTF.

This clone has only a few counts. This chain connects TRBV7-7 to TRBJ2-5; 10 bases agree with TRBD1. CDR3 length: 15 amino acids. CDR1 SSHAT and CDR2 FNYEAQ come from the germline V gene (reference sequence). The junction had 3 bases not matched to a gene; V was cut back by 1 base and J by 4 bases. The DNA of the CDR3 is TGTGCCAGCAGCTTAGTGGGGACAGGGGCAGAGACCCAGTACTTC. Residues: CASSLVGTGAETQYF.

As for this clone: Other DNA sequences within the sample encode an identical CDR3. The chain recombines TRBV19 with TRBJ1-6; TRBD1 matches at 7 bases. The germline V gene has CDR1 LNHDA and CDR2 SQIVND (reference sequence). The CDR3 loop spans 14 amino acids. The trim removed 5 bases at V and 8 bases at J, leaving 6 bases unmatched. DNA of the CDR3: TGTGCCAGTAGTCGACAGGGTGTAGATTCACCCCTCCACTTT. Protein product: CASSRQGVDSPLHF.

The CDR3 loop reads CASSLGGGMTFF. The CDR3 DNA reads as TGTGCCAGCAGCTTAGGGGGAGGGATGACTTTCTTT. This chain uses TRBV7-9 with TRBJ1-1; D is unresolved. V lost 1 base and J 12 bases, leaving 12 bases between the germline ends. Germline V gene lookup returns CDR1 SEHNR and CDR2 FQNEAQ (reference sequence). The CDR3 runs 12 residues.

This chain links TRBV11-2 with TRBJ2-5, with 10 nucleotides matching TRBD2. Trimming at V came to 3 bases and at J to 2 bases, leaving 6 bases not matched to a gene. The CDR3 is 16 residues long. CDR1 and CDR2 from the germline V gene are SGHAT and FQNNGV. The CDR3 loop reads CASSFRLAGEQETQYF. As DNA, the CDR3 is TGTGCCAGCAGCTTTCGGCTAGCGGGAGAGCAAGAGACCCAGTACTTC.

The chain couples TRBV5-6 to TRBJ2-1, with 10 bases fitting TRBD2. CDR1 is SGHDT, CDR2 YYEEEE, per germline. V trimming: 5 bases; J trimming: 16 bases; junction bases outside the gene matches: 9. The CDR3 extends over 12 amino acids. The CDR3 is CASSYSGGPIFF. Here the CDR3 DNA reads TGTGCCAGCAGTTATAGCGGGGGGCCAATTTTCTTC.

The genes are TRBV28 and TRBJ2-5; 12 positions match TRBD2. With 7 bases clipped from V and 2 bases from J, the junction kept 5 bases outside the gene matches. The germline V gene has CDR1 MDHEN and CDR2 SYDVKM. The CDR3 extends over 15 amino acids. CDR3 coding DNA: TGTGCCAGCAATTCTGGACTAGCGGGGCAAGAGACCCAGTACTTC. It specifies CASNSGLAGQETQYF.